This entry lists 21 T cell receptor beta chains sequenced from one sample in a study of vaccination and CD4 T cells after COVID-19. Treatment specified: roughly 11-day PBMC culture with coronavirus spike peptide pools or control peptides (ViraFEST assay). The Oncomine TCR Beta short-read assay sequenced DNA from cultured CD4+ T cells. One entry per CDR3 protein results from TCRdb running MiXCR on the PCR reads. Of approximately 11,000 distinct CDR3 sequences listed, roughly 37% are singletons. These receptors have no identified antigens. Sequenced: CD4+ T cells from blood, cultured in vitro. All receptors come from a human donor who had recovered from COVID-19.

A remark on this clonotype: Its ends do not fully match the called genes, so a read error is possible. The rearrangement joins TRBV7-7 to TRBJ2-1; TRBD1 matches 9 bases. The CDR3 is 14 residues long. The germline V gene encodes CDR1 SSHAT and CDR2 FNYEAQ (reference sequence). CDR3 coding DNA: TGTGCTAGCAGCGCCTCGACAGGGGGCAATGAGCAGTTCTTC. As protein: CASSASTGGNEQFF.

In this sample, this clonotype turned up a few times. The V call is TRBV7-2, the J call TRBJ2-7, with TRBD1 identical over 8 bases. This CDR3 has 14 residues. The ends lost 5 bases at V and 6 bases at J; junction bases unmatched: 9. Germline CDR1 and CDR2: SGHTA and FQGNSA. The CDR3 sequence: CASSMDRVVGEQYF. The DNA of the CDR3 is TGTGCCAGCAGCATGGACAGGGTCGTCGGCGAGCAGTACTTC.

This clonotype was counted only a few times. The gene calls are TRBV2 and TRBJ1-2; D remains ambiguous. The CDR3 sequence is 12 residues long. V was shortened by 7 bases and J by 3 bases, with 9 bases between the two germline ends. Germline loops: CDR1 SNHLY, CDR2 FYNNEI. The CDR3 DNA sequence: TGTGCCAGCAATCCGACGTACTATGGCTACACCTTC. This gives the protein CASNPTYYGYTF.

The chain links TRBV21-1 to TRBJ1-5; the tabulated D call, TRBD1, remains unverified against the DNA. TRBV21-1 is described as a pseudogene. CDR3 length: 15 residues. The CDR3 loop reads CASSTWTGRCQPQHF. CDR3 in DNA: TGTGCCAGCAGCACCTGGACAGGGCGATGCCAGCCCCAGCATTTT.

This sequence joins TRBV6-2 or TRBV6-3 and TRBJ1-5; 7 nucleotides agree with TRBD1. CDR1 and CDR2 (germline): MNHEY, SVGEGT. The V and J ends lost 7 bases and 4 bases, in that order; junction bases with no gene match: 10. The CDR3 sequence is 15 residues long. The CDR3 nucleotides are TGTGCCAGCAAAGCACAGGGGTTGGGAAATCAGCCCCAGCATTTT. Protein: CASKAQGLGNQPQHF.

The chain combines TRBV29-1 with TRBJ1-2; D is uncertain. V was trimmed by 7 bases and J by 7 bases, leaving 16 bases between them. Germline V gene data show CDR1 as SQVTM and CDR2 as ANQGSEA. CDR3 size: 12 residues. The CDR3 nucleotides are TGCAGCGCTACGCCACGGTGGGGTGGCTACACCTTC. It translates to CSATPRWGGYTF.

This clonotype was observed a few times. This chain links TRBV2 with TRBJ2-7; 9 positions agree with TRBD1. V lost 6 bases and J lost 5; bases outside the gene matches: 14. CDR1 and CDR2 (germline): SNHLY, FYNNEI. The CDR3 extends over 16 amino acids. The CDR3 DNA reads TGTGCCAGCAGAGATCGGGGGACAGGGAAATTGGACGAGCAGTACTTC. It codes for CASRDRGTGKLDEQYF.

The chain employs TRBV27 and TRBJ1-1; D unresolved. Germline CDR1 MNHEY, CDR2 SMNVEV (reference sequence). The CDR3 is 13 residues long. The germline V and J ends were trimmed by 4 bases and 1 base, with 7 bases remaining between them. CDR3 protein: CASSSPKNTEAFF. The CDR3 region has the DNA TGTGCCAGCAGTTCCCCAAAGAACACTGAAGCTTTCTTT.

The V and J genes are TRBV6-1 and TRBJ2-7; the D gene is possibly TRBD2 (7 bases). The CDR3 sequence is 15 residues long. Germline loops: CDR1 MNHNS, CDR2 SASEGT. Trimming cost V 7 bases and J 6 bases, with 22 bases left between them. CDR3 loop: CASTHRGGGGAEQYF. The CDR3 bases are TGTGCCAGCACACACCGTGGGGGGGGGGGCGCCGAGCAGTACTTC.

The chain joins TRBV10-2 to TRBJ2-2; D remains unclear. The CDR3 is 15 residues long. Germline V gene lookup returns CDR1 WSHSY and CDR2 SAAADI. V lost 2 bases, J lost 2 bases, and 9 bases lay in between. The chain's CDR3 is CASSEEQQNTGELFF. In nucleotides, the CDR3 is TGCGCCAGCAGTGAGGAACAGCAAAACACCGGGGAGCTGTTTTTT.

The V gene is TRBV19, the J gene TRBJ2-2, with unresolved D. Trimming removed 3 bases from V and 1 base from J, with 3 bases in between. Per germline, CDR1 LNHDA and CDR2 SQIVND (reference sequence). CDR3 length equals 13 residues. Written as DNA, the CDR3 is TGTGCCAGTAGTATGGGGAACACCGGGGAGCTGTTTTTT. Translating gives CASSMGNTGELFF.

CDR3: CSARTGVLYNEQFF. The CDR3 DNA is TGCAGTGCCCGGACAGGGGTACTCTACAATGAGCAGTTCTTC. The chain is built from TRBV20-1 and TRBJ2-1, with 9 bases lining up with TRBD1. Germline values: CDR1 DFQATT, CDR2 SNEGSKA (reference sequence). V was clipped by 6 bases and J by 3 bases; unmatched bases: 6. There are 14 residues in the CDR3.

The chain carries TRBV29-1 and TRBJ1-5; 7 bases fit TRBD1. The CDR3 extends over 14 amino acids. The V and J ends lost 4 bases and 1 base, in that order; junction bases with no gene match: 4. Germline CDR1 and CDR2: SQVTM and ANQGSEA. The CDR3 DNA sequence: TGCAGCGTTGGTTACAGGGGAAGCAATCAGCCCCAGCATTTT. Protein sequence: CSVGYRGSNQPQHF.

In this sample, this clonotype turned up a few times. The chain has TRBV7-2 and TRBJ2-5, with no clear D. The CDR3 has 16 amino acids. Trimming stripped 1 base from V and 0 bases from J, with 12 bases between. CDR1 SGHTA and CDR2 FQGNSA come from the germline V gene. The CDR3: CASSLVRRQNQETQYF. CDR3 nucleotide sequence: TGTGCCAGCAGCTTAGTCCGCCGCCAGAACCAAGAGACCCAGTACTTC.

The chain joins TRBV5-1 to TRBJ1-6; maybe TRBD1 (5 bases). The germline V and J ends were trimmed by 0 bases and 4 bases, with 17 bases remaining between them. The germline gives CDR1 SGHRS, CDR2 YFSETQ. CDR3 size: 18 residues. Here the CDR3 DNA reads TGCGCCAGCAGCTTGGGAGGGACCCGCCGAAGATATAATTCACCCCTCCACTTT. The encoded protein is CASSLGGTRRRYNSPLHF.

Only a few counts were recorded for this clonotype. CDR3 coding DNA: TGTGCCAGTAGTATAGGCTTGAGGGGAGCTACCAATCAGCCCCAGCATTTT. As protein: CASSIGLRGATNQPQHF. The rearrangement links TRBV19 to TRBJ1-5, with D possibly being TRBD1 (5 bases). Germline V gene data show CDR1 as LNHDA and CDR2 as SQIVND (reference sequence). The CDR3 spans 17 residues. V was pared by 1 base and J by 3 bases, with 16 bases between.

This clonotype has only a few counts. The rearrangement links TRBV6-5 to TRBJ1-2, with 7 bases identical to TRBD1. Germline CDR1 and CDR2: MNHEY and SVGAGI. The CDR3 is 12 amino acids. The J segment lost 6 bases and the V segment lost 2 bases, leaving 0 bases of the junction unmatched. The CDR3 loop reads CASSYQGDGYTF. In DNA form, the CDR3 reads TGTGCCAGCAGTTACCAGGGGGATGGCTACACCTTC.

The chain joins TRBV7-8 to TRBJ2-1; 12 nucleotides align to TRBD2. The CDR3 has 17 amino acids. Germline V gene sequence: CDR1 SGHVS, CDR2 FQNEAQ. Trimming took 2 bases from V and 7 from J; bases not matched to a gene: 9. The CDR3 sequence is CASSLTSGGFTLNEQFF. CDR3 DNA sequence: TGTGCCAGCAGCTTAACTAGCGGGGGGTTTACTTTAAATGAGCAGTTCTTC. The full variable domain, its missing parts supplied by reference TRBV7-8 and TRBJ2-1, is GAGVSQSPRYKVAKRGQDVALRCDPISGHVSLFWYQQALGQGPEFLTYFQNEAQLDKSGLPSDRFFAERPEGSVSTLKIQRTQQEDSAVYLCASSLTSGGFTLNEQFFGPGTRLTVL.

This sequence joins TRBV6-5 and TRBJ1-3; D gene uncertain. The ends were cut back, 0 bases at V and 4 bases at J, with 4 bases in the middle. In germline, CDR1 is MNHEY, CDR2 SVGAGI. This CDR3 spans 13 amino acids. Here the CDR3 reads CASSYSHGNTIYF. Here the CDR3 DNA reads TGTGCCAGCAGTTACTCTCACGGAAACACCATATATTTT.

The chain's CDR3 is CASSLQGLNQPQHF. The CDR3 nucleotides are TGTGCCAGCAGTTTACAAGGTCTCAATCAGCCCCAGCATTTT. This chain joins TRBV12-3 or TRBV12-4 and TRBJ1-5; D is unresolved. The CDR3 totals 14 residues. Trimming removed 2 bases at V and 3 bases at J, with 8 bases between.

The chain joins TRBV19 to TRBJ1-5; D is undetermined. Germline CDR1 reads LNHDA; CDR2 reads SQIVND (reference sequence). Trimming pared 7 bases from V and 4 bases from J, leaving 8 bases between. The CDR3 extends over 12 amino acids. The CDR3 sequence is CASNFENQPQHF. Written as DNA, the CDR3 is TGTGCCAGTAACTTCGAAAATCAGCCCCAGCATTTT.